This T cell receptor (beta chain) was sequenced for a study of blood T cell repertoires in COVID-19. Overall study context: Sites across the United States, Italy and Spain contributed samples from acute and convalescent COVID-19. T cells, B-cell-depleted T cells, or PBMCs supplied cDNA or gDNA.

Germline V gene data show CDR1 as SGHTA and CDR2 as FQGNSA. V gave up 0 bases and J gave up 1 base; unmatched junction bases: 1. This CDR3 region has 16 residues. As processed by the authors: Counts of nucleated cells, estimated from reference gene primer amplification, were obtained. Using immunoSEQ multiplex PCR, the repertoire was profiled, and TCRdb retains in-frame clones only, with some absent. Clone size and V and J calls were adopted from that table, with D and trimming inferred from the DNA. This sample has under 350,000 clones; over 65% occur once, and the top ten carry about 4.5%. The genes are TRBV7-2 and TRBJ2-2; TRBD2 agrees at 8 bases. The origin of this receptor is a man aged 55 to 70 who had recovered from COVID-19. What was sequenced was peripheral blood. This CDR3 reads CASSLASGKNTGELFF. DNA for the CDR3: TGTGCCAGCAGCTTAGCTAGCGGGAAGAACACCGGGGAGCTGTTTTTT. Combining the CDR3 with reference TRBV7-2 and TRBJ2-2 gives the whole variable domain GAGVSQSPSNKVTEKGKDVELRCDPISGHTALYWYRQSLGQGLEFLIYFQGNSAPDKSGLPSDRFSAERTGGSVSTLTIQRTQQEDSAVYLCASSLASGKNTGELFFGEGSRLTVL.